Below, 27 T cell receptor beta chains from the same sample are listed, as sequenced in a study of cytomegalovirus exposure and HLA in healthy donors. The PCR was carried out with 60 Vbeta primers and 13 Jbeta primers. Profiled with immunoSEQ multiplex PCR; TCRdb holds only in-frame clones, not every one. This sample has 100,000 to 150,000 clones, with 81% found just once. Sequenced material: PBMCs. These receptors originate from a man in his late teens or twenties in good health and CMV-seronegative.

The CDR3 DNA is TGCGCCAGCAGCCTACAGGGGGGAACTGAAGCTTTCTTT. Its translation is CASSLQGGTEAFF. The chain carries TRBV4-3 and TRBJ1-1; TRBD1 matches 8 bases. V lost 4 bases to trimming and J lost 5 bases; unmatched junction nucleotides: 3. CDR3 length: 13 residues. Germline values: CDR1 LGHNA, CDR2 YSLEER.

The rearrangement links TRBV19 to TRBJ1-5; 8 bases are a match to TRBD1. V trimming: 2 bases; J trimming: 0 bases; junction bases outside the gene matches: 6. This CDR3 region has 17 residues. CDR1 and CDR2 from the germline V gene are LNHDA and SQIVND (reference sequence). CDR3 sequence (DNA): TGTGCCAGTAGTATACTTACAGGGGGTTATAGCAATCAGCCCCAGCATTTT. Translated: CASSILTGGYSNQPQHF.

V and J are TRBV10-2 and TRBJ2-3, with 11 positions matching TRBD2. CDR1 is WSHSY, CDR2 SAAADI, per germline. Unmatched junction bases numbered 7, after V lost 5 bases and J lost 6 bases. The CDR3 runs 15 residues. Written as DNA, the CDR3 is TGCGCCAGCAGTTATAGCGGGGGGGCCGGGGATACGCAGTATTTT. It specifies CASSYSGGAGDTQYF.

This chain joins TRBV7-2 and TRBJ2-7; possibly TRBD2 for D (6 bases). Germline CDR1 reads SGHTA; CDR2 reads FQGNSA. With 0 bases removed from V and 2 bases from J, the gap between germline ends came to 20 bases. The CDR3 is made up of 18 amino acids. The CDR3 coding sequence is TGTGCCAGCAGCTTAGCCCCTCCGGGACTTCCCCGGGCCTACGAGCAGTACTTC. It specifies CASSLAPPGLPRAYEQYF. Drawing the rest from reference TRBV7-2 and TRBJ2-7, the complete variable domain is GAGVSQSPSNKVTEKGKDVELRCDPISGHTALYWYRQSLGQGLEFLIYFQGNSAPDKSGLPSDRFSAERTGGSVSTLTIQRTQQEDSAVYLCASSLAPPGLPRAYEQYFGPGTRLTVT.

In this sample, this clone turned up a few times. V gene TRBV6-4 combines with J gene TRBJ2-3, with TRBD2 matching 10 bases. The CDR3 is made up of 15 amino acids. CDR1 MRHNA and CDR2 SNTAGT come from the germline V gene. The V and J ends lost 6 bases and 0 bases, in that order; junction bases with no gene match: 3. In nucleotides, the CDR3 is TGTGCCAGCAGCCGACTAGCGGGTAGCACAGATACGCAGTATTTT. The encoded protein is CASSRLAGSTDTQYF.

DNA of the CDR3: TGTGCCAGCAGTCCAGACAGCTCTGGGGCCAACGTCCTGACTTTC. This codes for CASSPDSSGANVLTF. The chain employs TRBV11-3 and TRBJ2-6; D possibly corresponds to TRBD1 (5 bases). The germline gives CDR1 SGHNT, CDR2 YENEEA. CDR3 length: 15 residues. Between the trimmed V and J ends, which lost 6 bases and 0 bases, there was a span of 9 bases.

The chain has TRBV30 and TRBJ1-6; 8 nucleotides align to TRBD1. The CDR3 runs 15 residues. J was trimmed by 6 bases and V by 4 bases; bases with no gene match: 8. Per the germline V gene, CDR1 is GTSNPN and CDR2 is SVGIG (reference sequence). The CDR3 region is CAWILGTGVNSPLHF. CDR3 sequence (DNA): TGTGCCTGGATCTTAGGGACAGGAGTTAATTCACCCCTCCACTTT.

CDR3 coding DNA: TGTGCCAGCAGTTTAGGATGGGACAGCACCTACGAGCAGTACTTC. This codes for CASSLGWDSTYEQYF. The rearrangement joins TRBV28 to TRBJ2-7, with TRBD1 matching over 7 bases. The germline gives CDR1 MDHEN, CDR2 SYDVKM. The CDR3 extends over 15 amino acids. Trimming removed 2 bases from V and 2 bases from J; junction bases left unmatched: 6.

The chain has TRBV7-2 and TRBJ2-5; tentative D call: TRBD2 (7 bases). CDR3 length: 17 amino acids. Germline CDR1 is SGHTA and CDR2 is FQGNSA. Trimming removed 5 bases at V and 7 bases at J, with 26 bases between. This chain's CDR3 is CASSRDGGLGGLGTQYF. The CDR3 DNA reads as TGTGCCAGCAGCCGCGATGGAGGACTCGGGGGGCTGGGGACCCAGTACTTC.

The chain is built from TRBV9 and TRBJ2-7; tentatively, D is TRBD2 (6 bases). Germline CDR1 and CDR2: SGDLS and YYNGEE. This CDR3 spans 15 amino acids. V was clipped by 3 bases and J by 4 bases, with 17 bases between them. The CDR3 region is CASSAGGAARYEQYF. DNA for the CDR3: TGTGCCAGCAGCGCAGGCGGGGCAGCAAGGTACGAGCAGTACTTC.

The V gene is TRBV25-1, the J gene TRBJ1-4, with D unclear. Germline lookup yields CDR1 MGHDK and CDR2 SYGVNS. V shed 2 bases and J shed 3 bases, with 7 bases lying between them. The CDR3 length is 14 residues. The CDR3 DNA reads TGTGCCAGCAGTGAAGAGTGGTCTAATGAAAAACTGTTTTTT. This translates into CASSEEWSNEKLFF. The whole variable domain, remainder taken from reference TRBV25-1 and TRBJ1-4, is EADIYQTPRYLVIGTGKKITLECSQTMGHDKMYWYQQDPGMELHLIHYSYGVNSTEKGDLSSESTVSRIRTEHFPLTLESARPSHTSQYLCASSEEWSNEKLFFGSGTQLSVL.

This chain uses TRBV7-2 with TRBJ2-6, with D unresolved. The V gene lost 1 base and the J gene lost 0 bases, with 7 bases spanning the gap. This CDR3 spans 16 amino acids. The germline V gene encodes CDR1 SGHTA and CDR2 FQGNSA. The CDR3 coding sequence is TGTGCCAGCAGCTTAGGACTTTCCTCTGGGGCCAACGTCCTGACTTTC. Amino acid sequence: CASSLGLSSGANVLTF.

CDR3 protein: CASSANTLAGSLSDTQYF. As DNA, the CDR3 is TGTGCCAGCAGTGCCAATACTCTAGCGGGGTCGCTTTCCGATACGCAGTATTTT. V usage is TRBV25-1 and J usage is TRBJ2-3; 9 bases match TRBD2. The junction had 17 bases not matched to a gene; V was cut back by 4 bases and J by 6 bases. Germline CDR1 is MGHDK and CDR2 is SYGVNS. The CDR3 sequence is 18 residues long. Using reference TRBV25-1 and TRBJ2-3 for the parts outside the CDR3, the full variable domain is EADIYQTPRYLVIGTGKKITLECSQTMGHDKMYWYQQDPGMELHLIHYSYGVNSTEKGDLSSESTVSRIRTEHFPLTLESARPSHTSQYLCASSANTLAGSLSDTQYFGPGTRLTVL.

The rearrangement joins TRBV7-9 to TRBJ2-7, with 7 bases aligning to TRBD1. The CDR3 is 16 residues long. Germline V CDR1 and CDR2: SEHNR, FQNEAQ (reference sequence). V was pared by 8 bases and J by 4 bases, with 17 bases of the junction left unmatched. CDR3 nucleotides: TGTGCCAGCCTTGATGACGCGGACAGGTTATCTTACGAGCAGTACTTC. Its translation is CASLDDADRLSYEQYF.

The J gene is TRBJ1-6, the V gene TRBV27; no clear D gene. The germline V gene has CDR1 MNHEY and CDR2 SMNVEV (reference sequence). V was pared by 0 bases and J by 12 bases, with 6 bases between. CDR3 length: 12 amino acids. The CDR3 is CASSLSNRPLHF. The CDR3 coding sequence is TGTGCCAGCAGTTTATCCAACAGACCCCTCCACTTT.

CDR3 coding DNA: TGCAGCGGAACTGGACAGCCCATCGAGACCCAGTACTTC. Translation gives CSGTGQPIETQYF. The chain couples TRBV29-1 to TRBJ2-5; possibly TRBD1 for D (6 bases). This CDR3 region has 13 residues. The germline V gene has CDR1 SQVTM and CDR2 ANQGSEA. Trimming took off 7 bases at V and 5 bases at J, with 17 bases between the two ends.

V and J are TRBV5-1 and TRBJ2-7; weak D call: TRBD1 (6 bases). The CDR3 loop spans 17 amino acids. Trimming removed 1 base at V and 4 bases at J, with 21 bases between. Germline V gene data show CDR1 as SGHRS and CDR2 as YFSETQ. The CDR3 DNA sequence: TGCGCCAGCAGCTTGCTGGGGGCAGCAAGTCCTGAATACGAGCAGTACTTC. It translates to CASSLLGAASPEYEQYF.

Details on this clone: Its ends do not fully match the called genes, so a read error is possible. The V and J genes are TRBV14 and TRBJ1-1; TRBD1 might be the D (6 bases). The CDR3 sequence is 12 residues long. Looked up from germline, CDR1 is SGHDN and CDR2 is FVKESK. CDR3 protein: CASSLTGGLMIF. The CDR3 DNA sequence: TGTGCCAGCAGCCTCACGGGGGGGCTTATGATCTTT.

This rearrangement joins TRBV9 to TRBJ2-2, with D possibly being TRBD2 (5 bases). The CDR3 has 15 amino acids. V was pared by 3 bases and J by 3 bases, with 12 bases between. Germline V gene data show CDR1 as SGDLS and CDR2 as YYNGEE. The CDR3 sequence is CASSDPGEYTGELFF. For the CDR3, the DNA is TGTGCCAGCAGCGATCCCGGGGAGTACACCGGGGAGCTGTTTTTT.

The CDR3 bases are TGCGCCAGCAGCTTACAGGGGGGAAATCAGCCCCAGCATTTT. It specifies CASSLQGGNQPQHF. The V call is TRBV5-1, the J call TRBJ1-5, with 8 bases aligning to TRBD1. CDR1 and CDR2 from the germline V gene are SGHRS and YFSETQ. The CDR3 consists of 14 residues. V gave up 2 bases and J gave up 4 bases; unmatched junction bases: 2. Full variable domain (remainder filled in from reference TRBV5-1 and TRBJ1-5): KAGVTQTPRYLIKTRGQQVTLSCSPISGHRSVSWYQQTPGQGLQFLFEYFSETQRNKGNFPGRFSGRQFSNSRSEMNVSTLELGDSALYLCASSLQGGNQPQHFGDGTRLSIL.

This clone has a single count. This sequence joins TRBV9 and TRBJ1-2, with D maybe TRBD1 (5 bases). CDR1 is SGDLS and CDR2 is YYNGEE in the germline V gene. This CDR3 is built from 18 residues. Trimming removed 4 bases at V and 2 bases at J, with 24 bases between. Written as DNA, the CDR3 is TGTGCCAGCAGCCAAAAGCAGAGTCCAGGGCAGAGGAACTATGGCTACACCTTC. This codes for CASSQKQSPGQRNYGYTF.

The V call is TRBV7-8, the J call TRBJ1-2; tentative D call: TRBD1 (5 bases). The CDR3 has 16 residues. Germline-derived CDR1 and CDR2 are SGHVS and FQNEAQ. With 5 bases removed from V and 7 bases from J, the gap between germline ends came to 23 bases. CDR3 in amino acids: CASSHRGVYPYAGYTF. The CDR3 DNA sequence: TGTGCCAGCAGCCACCGGGGGGTCTACCCTTATGCTGGCTACACCTTC.

This chain joins TRBV5-1 and TRBJ1-1; 7 nucleotides align to TRBD1. Germline CDR1 SGHRS, CDR2 YFSETQ. Trimming at V came to 4 bases and at J to 7 bases, leaving 4 bases not matched to a gene. This CDR3 is built from 12 residues. The CDR3 loop reads CASSQGGLEAFF. The CDR3 DNA sequence: TGCGCCAGCAGCCAGGGGGGTCTTGAAGCTTTCTTT.

This sequence joins TRBV5-4 and TRBJ1-1; D remains ambiguous. From germline, CDR1 is SGHNT and CDR2 YYREEE (reference sequence). V gave up 4 bases and J gave up 8 bases, with 15 bases separating them. The CDR3 length is 13 residues. The CDR3 loop reads CASSPQLGREAFF. The CDR3 nucleotides read TGTGCCAGCAGCCCCCAGCTGGGGAGGGAAGCTTTCTTT.

V usage is TRBV30 and J usage is TRBJ2-1; no clear D gene. The germline V gene has CDR1 GTSNPN and CDR2 SVGIG (reference sequence). The length of the CDR3 is 12 residues. V lost 2 bases and J lost 4, with 6 bases in between. The CDR3 DNA is TGTGCCTGGAGTCACGGGTACAATGAGCAGTTCTTC. Amino acids: CAWSHGYNEQFF.

The chain links TRBV7-8 to TRBJ1-4; 9 bases agree with TRBD1. V shed 4 bases, J shed 7 bases, and the junction held 10 bases outside the gene matches. Germline CDR1 SGHVS, CDR2 FQNEAQ. The CDR3 spans 16 residues. The CDR3 region is CASSYQHGTGFEKLFF. In DNA form, the CDR3 reads TGTGCCAGCAGCTATCAACACGGGACAGGGTTTGAAAAACTGTTTTTT. The whole variable domain, remainder taken from reference TRBV7-8 and TRBJ1-4, is GAGVSQSPRYKVAKRGQDVALRCDPISGHVSLFWYQQALGQGPEFLTYFQNEAQLDKSGLPSDRFFAERPEGSVSTLKIQRTQQEDSAVYLCASSYQHGTGFEKLFFGSGTQLSVL.

CDR3 sequence reads: CSVVPPGHRAKNIQYF. The DNA for the CDR3 is TGCAGCGTCGTCCCTCCGGGACATAGAGCCAAAAACATTCAGTACTTC. This sequence joins TRBV29-1 and TRBJ2-4, with D possibly TRBD1 on 6 matching bases. The V gene's germline CDR1 is SQVTM and CDR2 ANQGSEA. This CDR3 region has 16 residues. V lost 6 bases to trimming and J lost 0 bases, with 18 bases between them.